This T cell receptor (beta chain) originates from a study of cytomegalovirus exposure and HLA in healthy donors. Vbeta (60) and Jbeta (13) primers were used in the PCR. TCRdb's copy holds only in-frame clones and misses some; the assay was immunoSEQ multiplex PCR. The table records about 150,000 clones, around 75% of them present only once. The germline V gene encodes CDR1 SGHDN and CDR2 FVKESK. V trimming: 5 bases; J trimming: 4 bases; junction bases outside the gene matches: 6. This CDR3 spans 14 amino acids. The clonotype originates from a male donor in good health and CMV-seronegative. Sequencing was performed on PBMCs. This sequence joins TRBV14 and TRBJ1-2; 8 bases fit TRBD1. CDR3 sequence (DNA): TGTGCCAGCAGCAGGACAGGGACCTTCTATGGCTACACCTTC. Translated: CASSRTGTFYGYTF.